Listed here are 27 T cell receptor beta chains from one sample, sequenced in a study of cytomegalovirus exposure and HLA in healthy donors. Both 60 Vbeta primers and 13 Jbeta primers went into the PCR. Here immunoSEQ multiplex PCR was the method, and the copy in TCRdb shows in-frame clones only, minus some. The clone table shows 70,000 to 100,000 clones, with the ten largest holding about 5.5%. Sequences were obtained from PBMCs. The receptors here all came from a girl between 5 and 17 years old in good health and CMV-seropositive.

V and J are TRBV7-6 and TRBJ1-3, with D unclear. This CDR3 has 16 residues. The V gene lost 1 base and the J gene lost 0 bases, with 10 bases spanning the gap. Germline V lookup: CDR1 SGHVS, CDR2 FNYEAQ. The DNA for the CDR3 is TGTGCCAGCAGCTTAGGCACGGTGAGCTCTGGAAACACCATATATTTT. Its translation is CASSLGTVSSGNTIYF.

The chain uses TRBV9 and TRBJ2-3; 7 nucleotides line up with TRBD2. CDR3 length: 14 residues. J gave up 4 bases and V 4 bases, and 6 bases lay outside the gene matches. Germline V gene lookup returns CDR1 SGDLS and CDR2 YYNGEE. As DNA, the CDR3 is TGTGCCAGCAGCATCGCGACTAGCTCAGATACGCAGTATTTT. Its protein is CASSIATSSDTQYF.

The chain links TRBV4-3 to TRBJ2-5; 8 nucleotides line up with TRBD1. J lost 5 bases, V lost 1 base, and 3 bases had no gene match. CDR1 is LGHNA and CDR2 is YSLEER in the germline V gene. This CDR3 is built from 14 residues. The CDR3 DNA sequence: TGCGCCAGCAGCCAAGGACAGGGGCGGGAGACCCAGTACTTC. Its protein product is CASSQGQGRETQYF.

The rearrangement links TRBV5-1 to TRBJ2-5; 11 bases align to TRBD1. This CDR3 comprises 16 residues. The V and J ends lost 0 bases and 5 bases, in that order; junction bases with no gene match: 6. Germline assignment: CDR1 SGHRS and CDR2 YFSETQ. CDR3 DNA sequence: TGCGCCAGCAGCTTGGGGGACAGGGGGACGGAGGAGACCCAGTACTTC. Translation gives CASSLGDRGTEETQYF.

The chain joins TRBV7-9 to TRBJ1-2; 8 nucleotides match TRBD1. This CDR3 comprises 17 residues. Germline loops: CDR1 SEHNR, CDR2 FQNEAQ (reference sequence). The V and J ends lost 2 bases and 7 bases, in that order; junction bases with no gene match: 15. The CDR3 DNA reads TGTGCCAGCAGCTTACATCCGGCAGGGGGCTCTCAGATTGGCTACACCTTC. Translated: CASSLHPAGGSQIGYTF.

In nucleotides, the CDR3 is TGTGCCAGCAGCAAACAGGAGACCTACGAGCAGTACGTC. It specifies CASSKQETYEQYV. The gene calls are TRBV27 and TRBJ2-7; maybe TRBD1 (5 bases). CDR3 size: 13 residues. Trimming removed 6 bases at V and 2 bases at J, with 11 bases between. CDR1 is MNHEY and CDR2 is SMNVEV in the germline V gene (reference sequence).

The V call is TRBV5-4, the J call TRBJ1-1, with D unresolved. The V gene's germline CDR1 is SGHNT and CDR2 YYREEE (reference sequence). V lost 1 base and J 0 bases, leaving 7 bases between the germline ends. The length of the CDR3 is 14 residues. CDR3 region: CASSLYQVNTEAFF. The CDR3 region has the DNA TGTGCCAGCAGCTTGTATCAGGTGAACACTGAAGCTTTCTTT.

The rearrangement joins TRBV6-5 to TRBJ2-7; 7 bases are shared with TRBD1. The J segment lost 2 bases and the V segment lost 0 bases, leaving 7 bases of the junction unmatched. CDR3 length: 16 amino acids. Germline lookup yields CDR1 MNHEY and CDR2 SVGAGI. CDR3 DNA sequence: TGTGCCAGCAGTTACTCGACAGGGACCCTTGCCTACGAGCAGTACTTC. Translating gives CASSYSTGTLAYEQYF.

This chain uses TRBV7-6 with TRBJ2-6; no clear D. The CDR3 has 15 residues. CDR1 and CDR2 (germline): SGHVS, FNYEAQ. V was trimmed by 1 base and J by 0 bases, leaving 4 bases between them. The CDR3 spells CASSLEASGANVLTF. CDR3 in DNA: TGTGCCAGCAGCTTAGAAGCCTCTGGGGCCAACGTCCTGACTTTC.

A word on this clone: Relative to the germline gene, one junction end is altered; a read error may explain this. The chain has TRBV29-1 and TRBJ2-5; 8 bases line up with TRBD1. The CDR3 spans 12 residues. Germline CDR1 SQVTM, CDR2 ANQGSEA. The CDR3: CSVEDGGQGIHF. For the CDR3, the DNA is TGCAGCGTTGAAGATGGAGGACAGGGAATACACTTC. Full variable domain (remainder filled in from reference TRBV29-1 and TRBJ2-5): SAVISQKPSRDICQRGTSLTIQCQVDSQVTMMFWYRQQPGQSLTLIATANQGSEATYESGFVIDKFPISRPNLTFSTLTVSNMSPEDSSIYLCSVEDGGQGIHFGPGTRLLVL.

The chain joins TRBV7-3 to TRBJ2-1; maybe TRBD1 (5 bases). V lost 5 bases and J 7 bases, leaving 18 bases between the germline ends. From germline, CDR1 is SGHTA and CDR2 FQGTGA. The CDR3 contains 15 residues. The CDR3 DNA reads TGTGCCAGCAGCCCCAGCAGGGATCCCCAGAATGAGCAGTTCTTC. It is translated as CASSPSRDPQNEQFF.

The rearrangement joins TRBV11-3 to TRBJ2-2; 7 bases agree with TRBD1. V trimming: 6 bases; J trimming: 4 bases; junction bases outside the gene matches: 8. The germline CDR1 and CDR2 sequences are SGHNT and YENEEA. The CDR3 contains 15 residues. In nucleotides, the CDR3 is TGTGCCAGCAGAGGCCGGGACAGACCCACCGGGGAGCTGTTTTTT. This codes for CASRGRDRPTGELFF.

The gene calls are TRBV7-7 and TRBJ1-2, with D possibly matching TRBD1 (6 bases). This CDR3 spans 14 amino acids. Trimming took off 5 bases at V and 8 bases at J, with 18 bases between the two ends. Germline assignment: CDR1 SSHAT and CDR2 FNYEAQ (reference sequence). DNA for the CDR3: TGTGCCAGCAGCGTACGGGACACCAATTGGGGCTACACCTTC. The encoded protein is CASSVRDTNWGYTF.

The rearrangement joins TRBV20-1 to TRBJ1-1; D gene ambiguous. The germline V and J ends were trimmed by 4 bases and 0 bases, with 3 bases remaining between them. This CDR3 has 11 residues. Germline CDR1 and CDR2: DFQATT and SNEGSKA (reference sequence). In DNA form, the CDR3 reads TGCAGTGCTATTATGAACACTGAAGCTTTCTTT. Translation: CSAIMNTEAFF.

This rearrangement joins TRBV5-4 to TRBJ1-5; D gene uncertain. Trimming removed 1 base from V and 3 bases from J, with 8 bases in between. Germline CDR1 SGHNT, CDR2 YYREEE (reference sequence). The CDR3 totals 14 residues. CDR3 bases: TGTGCCAGCAGCTTGTACGGGGTCAATCAGCCCCAGCATTTT. Amino acid sequence: CASSLYGVNQPQHF.

The J gene is TRBJ1-5, the V gene TRBV19; TRBD1 might be the D (6 bases). Trimming removed 0 bases from V and 2 bases from J, with 17 bases in between. Germline CDR1 reads LNHDA; CDR2 reads SQIVND (reference sequence). This CDR3 contains 18 residues. The CDR3 sequence: CASSIDRTGGWGNQPQHF. CDR3 bases: TGTGCCAGTAGTATAGATCGTACGGGGGGCTGGGGCAATCAGCCCCAGCATTTT.

The rearrangement links TRBV5-1 to TRBJ2-7, with D perhaps matching TRBD1 (6 bases). The CDR3 contains 14 residues. Deletions cut 5 bases from V and 2 bases from J, with 14 bases between. Germline V lookup: CDR1 SGHRS, CDR2 YFSETQ. Here the CDR3 reads CASSDPGETYEQYF. In nucleotides, the CDR3 is TGCGCCAGCAGTGACCCAGGGGAAACCTACGAGCAGTACTTC.

Regarding this clone: One end of the junction is discordant with germline, which a read error may explain. This chain joins TRBV9 and TRBJ1-6; D is unclear. CDR3 length: 13 amino acids. The germline V gene encodes CDR1 SGDLS and CDR2 YYNGEE. The CDR3 DNA is TGTGCCAGCAGCGTAGATGCTGATTCACCCCTACACTTT. Protein: CASSVDADSPLHF.

V is TRBV9 and J is TRBJ2-7; 11 nucleotides line up with TRBD1. This CDR3 is 15 amino acids long. Germline loops: CDR1 SGDLS, CDR2 YYNGEE. Unmatched junction bases numbered 7, after V lost 3 bases and J lost 5 bases. CDR3 sequence reads: CASSGRTGGLDEQYF. The DNA of the CDR3 is TGTGCCAGCAGCGGAAGGACAGGGGGCTTGGACGAGCAGTACTTC.

The chain carries TRBV18 and TRBJ2-7, with TRBD1 matching over 10 bases. CDR3 length: 14 residues. J gave up 5 bases and V 5 bases, and 6 bases lay outside the gene matches. The germline CDR1 and CDR2 sequences are KGHSH and LQKENI. CDR3 sequence (DNA): TGTGCCAGCTCAGAGAGACAGGGGGCTAACGAGCAGTACGTC. Protein product: CASSERQGANEQYV.

The J gene is TRBJ2-3, the V gene TRBV4-3, with TRBD2 matching 13 bases. Per germline, CDR1 LGHNA and CDR2 YSLEER. J lost 6 bases, V lost 3 bases, and 3 bases had no gene match. The CDR3 consists of 15 residues. CDR3 region: CASSHTSGGADTQYF. The CDR3 nucleotides are TGCGCCAGCAGCCACACTAGCGGGGGGGCGGATACGCAGTATTTT.

The rearrangement joins TRBV5-6 to TRBJ2-4, with D possibly being TRBD1 (5 bases). The CDR3 runs to 16 residues. Trimming stripped 4 bases from V and 5 bases from J, with 19 bases between. Looked up from germline, CDR1 is SGHDT and CDR2 is YYEEEE. The CDR3 loop reads CASSRRPTGPENIQYF. CDR3 coding DNA: TGTGCCAGCAGCCGGAGACCTACAGGACCCGAAAACATTCAGTACTTC.

V and J are TRBV7-9 and TRBJ1-3; D gene ambiguous. The CDR3 runs 13 residues. The ends were cut back, 3 bases at V and 4 bases at J, with 7 bases in the middle. Germline V lookup: CDR1 SEHNR, CDR2 FQNEAQ (reference sequence). The chain's CDR3 is CASSFSTGNTIYF. The DNA for the CDR3 is TGTGCCAGCAGCTTTAGTACCGGAAACACCATATATTTT.

The chain has TRBV7-2 and TRBJ2-3, with TRBD2 matching 8 bases. Trimming took 3 bases from V and 2 from J; bases not matched to a gene: 4. This CDR3 region has 15 residues. The germline V gene encodes CDR1 SGHTA and CDR2 FQGNSA. This chain's CDR3 is CASSFGGGPTDTQYF. CDR3 DNA sequence: TGTGCCAGCAGCTTCGGGGGGGGTCCCACAGATACGCAGTATTTT. Based on the CDR3 plus reference TRBV7-2 and TRBJ2-3, the full variable domain is GAGVSQSPSNKVTEKGKDVELRCDPISGHTALYWYRQSLGQGLEFLIYFQGNSAPDKSGLPSDRFSAERTGGSVSTLTIQRTQQEDSAVYLCASSFGGGPTDTQYFGPGTRLTVL.

According to its frequency, this clone is medium-sized. V is TRBV29-1 and J is TRBJ2-3; D gene unclear. The V gene lost 5 bases and the J gene lost 4 bases, with 13 bases spanning the gap. The CDR3 is 13 amino acids. In germline, CDR1 is SQVTM, CDR2 ANQGSEA. In DNA, the CDR3 is TGCAGCGTTTTTTCAGGTTCATCAGATACGCAGTATTTT. Its translation: CSVFSGSSDTQYF.

The rearrangement links TRBV4-3 to TRBJ2-5, with 7 nucleotides matching TRBD2. The CDR3 consists of 14 residues. Germline V gene data show CDR1 as LGHNA and CDR2 as YSLEER. V lost 3 bases, J lost 5 bases, and 6 bases stayed unmatched. CDR3 nucleotides: TGCGCCAGCAGCCAGTACAAGGGAGGGGAGACCCAGTACTTC. It translates to CASSQYKGGETQYF.

Remarks on this clone: The germline gene is not matched at one end of the junction; a read error may be the cause. The identical CDR3 is also encoded by other nucleotide sequences in the sample. The rearrangement joins TRBV6-5 to TRBJ1-6; D unresolved. The germline V gene encodes CDR1 MNHEY and CDR2 SVGAGI. CDR3 length equals 12 residues. The CDR3 DNA sequence: TGTGCAAGCGGAGGAAGGGAGACCCCCCTACACTTT. Its protein is CASGGRETPLHF.